This TCR beta chain was found in a study of T-cell reconstitution after alpha-beta-depleted transplantation in children. Unique molecular identifiers were incorporated into the prepared TCRbeta library. TCRdb used MiXCR to reprocess the PCR reads, holding one entry per CDR3 protein. Among a few hundred thousand distinct CDR3 sequences listed, 10% were seen once. The CDR3 consists of 16 residues. Germline trimming cut 3 bases from V and 4 bases from J; bases unmatched to any gene: 8. Looked up from germline, CDR1 is SGDLS and CDR2 is YYNGEE. The chain links TRBV9 to TRBJ2-4, with 9 bases identical to TRBD1. The sequencing here drew on PBMCs from the stem cell graft donor, taken from the stem cell graft. The TCR was taken from a human donor who donated a stem cell graft to a child with acute lymphoblastic leukemia. CDR3 sequence reads: CASSGGTGGSKNIQYF. In DNA, the CDR3 is TGTGCCAGCAGCGGGGGTACAGGGGGCTCAAAAAACATTCAGTACTTC.